This TCR beta chain came from a study of blood T cell repertoires in COVID-19. Study as a whole: Some COVID-19 samples were acute and others convalescent; all came from the United States, Italy and Spain. PBMCs, B-cell-depleted T cells, or T cells were the source of the cDNA or gDNA that made up the material.

Authors' methods: Estimated nucleated cell counts came from reference gene primer amplification. The table came from immunoSEQ multiplex PCR; TCRdb's copy has only in-frame clones and leaves some out. V and J calls plus clone size are reproduced from that table; the DNA served to infer D and trimming. Altogether roughly 260,000 clones are present, approximately 79% being singletons, with the ten largest covering over 3%. CDR3 length equals 14 residues. V lost 5 bases and J lost 3, with 13 bases in between. Germline V gene lookup returns CDR1 SGHTA and CDR2 FQGNSA. The source is a woman between 40 and 50 years old with active or convalescent COVID-19. The chain recombines TRBV7-2 with TRBJ1-2; D possibly corresponds to TRBD1 (6 bases). The sequenced material came from peripheral blood. The CDR3 protein is CASSLPQGHYGYTF. CDR3 DNA: TGTGCCAGCAGCCTCCCACAGGGTCACTATGGCTACACCTTC.